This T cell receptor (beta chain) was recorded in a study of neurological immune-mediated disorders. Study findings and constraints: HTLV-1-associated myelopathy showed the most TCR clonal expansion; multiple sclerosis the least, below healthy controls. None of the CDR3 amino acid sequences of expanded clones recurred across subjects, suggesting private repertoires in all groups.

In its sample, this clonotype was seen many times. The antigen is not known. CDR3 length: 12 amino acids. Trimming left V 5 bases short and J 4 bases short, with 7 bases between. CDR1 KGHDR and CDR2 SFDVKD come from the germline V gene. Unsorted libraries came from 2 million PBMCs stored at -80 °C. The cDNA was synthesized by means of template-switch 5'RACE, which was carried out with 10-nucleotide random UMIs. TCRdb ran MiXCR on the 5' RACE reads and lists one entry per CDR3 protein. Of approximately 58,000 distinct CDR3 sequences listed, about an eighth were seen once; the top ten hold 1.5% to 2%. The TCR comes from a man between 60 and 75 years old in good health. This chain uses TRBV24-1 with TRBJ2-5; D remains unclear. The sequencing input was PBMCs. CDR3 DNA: TGTGCCACCAGTGCCCTAGGAGAGACCCAGTACTTC. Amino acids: CATSALGETQYF.